The 20 T cell receptor beta chains below come from one sample, sequenced in a study of blood T cell repertoires in COVID-19. Here immunoSEQ multiplex PCR was the method, and the copy in TCRdb shows in-frame clones only, minus some. The table has about 150,000 clones, roughly 90% seen once; the top ten hold roughly 4%. Source material: PBMCs or T cells enriched from blood (not recorded which). The receptors shown here come from a woman in her 40s who had been exposed to COVID-19.

This chain joins TRBV6-2 or TRBV6-3 and TRBJ2-7, with a weak D call TRBD2 (6 bases). The germline V gene encodes CDR1 MNHEY and CDR2 SVGEGT. CDR3 length equals 12 residues. Trimming took off 6 bases at V and 5 bases at J, with 11 bases between the two ends. The CDR3 here is CASSQTRHEQYF. The CDR3 DNA sequence: TGTGCCAGCAGCCAGACTAGGCACGAGCAGTACTTC.

V usage is TRBV6-5 and J usage is TRBJ2-2, with D unclear. V lost 2 bases to trimming and J lost 6 bases, with 4 bases between them. The CDR3 loop spans 12 amino acids. From germline, CDR1 is MNHEY and CDR2 SVGAGI. CDR3 in amino acids: CASSYLAGELFF. The CDR3 coding sequence is TGTGCCAGCAGTTACCTCGCCGGGGAGCTGTTTTTT.

This clone occurred once. This sequence joins TRBV7-8 and TRBJ1-1; 7 positions match TRBD1. V was pared by 3 bases and J by 0 bases, with 1 base of the junction left unmatched. The CDR3 loop spans 14 amino acids. Looked up from germline, CDR1 is SGHVS and CDR2 is FQNEAQ. In DNA form, the CDR3 reads TGTGCCAGCAGCTTCGGGACAGTGAACACTGAAGCTTTCTTT. Its translation is CASSFGTVNTEAFF.

In its sample, this clone was seen a few times. The chain uses TRBV6-2 or TRBV6-3 and TRBJ2-7; 7 nucleotides line up with TRBD1. CDR1 is MNHEY, CDR2 SVGEGT, per germline. V shed 1 base and J 1 base; nucleotides not matched to a gene: 7. This CDR3 spans 16 amino acids. CDR3 nucleotides: TGTGCCAGCAGTTACTTAGGGGGCATAAGGTCCTACGAGCAGTACTTC. This translates into CASSYLGGIRSYEQYF.

This sequence joins TRBV11-2 and TRBJ2-1; D ambiguous. V was shortened by 5 bases and J by 10 bases, with 18 bases between the two germline ends. CDR3 length: 14 residues. Germline loops: CDR1 SGHAT, CDR2 FQNNGV. CDR3 sequence: CASSPFRSEIEQFF. The CDR3 DNA reads TGTGCCAGCAGCCCTTTCCGGAGCGAGATCGAGCAGTTCTTC. The complete variable domain, with remaining parts taken from reference TRBV11-2 and TRBJ2-1, reads EAGVAQSPRYKIIEKRQSVAFWCNPISGHATLYWYQQILGQGPKLLIQFQNNGVVDDSQLPKDRFSAERLKGVDSTLKIQPAKLEDSAVYLCASSPFRSEIEQFFGPGTRLTVL.

The rearrangement links TRBV4-1 to TRBJ1-2, with D unresolved. V shed 0 bases and J shed 8 bases, with 16 bases lying between them. Looked up from germline, CDR1 is MGHRA and CDR2 is YSYEKL. The CDR3 loop spans 15 amino acids. CDR3 sequence (DNA): TGCGCCAGCAGCCAAGATAGCAATGCGGATGGGGGCTACACCTTC. This gives the protein CASSQDSNADGGYTF.

V and J are TRBV2 and TRBJ2-2; 8 bases match TRBD2. This CDR3 has 19 residues. CDR1 is SNHLY and CDR2 is FYNNEI in the germline V gene. V shed 4 bases and J 1 base; nucleotides not matched to a gene: 14. Written as DNA, the CDR3 is TGTGCCAGCAGTGTCCCCCCCTCTGGACTAGCCCAGAACACCGGGGAGCTGTTTTTT. Encoded protein: CASSVPPSGLAQNTGELFF.

The rearrangement links TRBV28 to TRBJ2-3; 7 bases align to TRBD1. CDR3 length: 15 residues. V lost 7 bases to trimming and J lost 2 bases; unmatched junction nucleotides: 9. Germline CDR1 is MDHEN and CDR2 is SYDVKM. CDR3 residues: CASNTLGQFTDTQYF. For the CDR3, the DNA is TGTGCCAGCAACACCCTGGGACAGTTCACAGATACGCAGTATTTT.

This sequence joins TRBV18 and TRBJ1-2; D unclear. Trimming took off 3 bases at V and 4 bases at J, with 18 bases between the two ends. The length of the CDR3 is 16 residues. CDR1 KGHSH and CDR2 LQKENI come from the germline V gene. CDR3 bases: TGTGCCAGCTCACCTTTCGGCCAGACTACCTTCTATGGCTACACCTTC. Translated, it gives CASSPFGQTTFYGYTF.

V usage is TRBV9 and J usage is TRBJ1-3; possibly TRBD1 for D (6 bases). CDR1 is SGDLS, CDR2 YYNGEE, per germline. The ends were cut back, 0 bases at V and 2 bases at J, with 9 bases in the middle. The CDR3 consists of 15 residues. CDR3 coding DNA: TGTGCCAGCAGCGTAGGGGGGACAACTGGAAACACCATATATTTT. Its translation: CASSVGGTTGNTIYF.

The chain employs TRBV5-1 and TRBJ2-7; D perhaps matches TRBD2 (6 bases). Germline loops: CDR1 SGHRS, CDR2 YFSETQ. The CDR3 contains 16 residues. The V end lost 4 bases, the J end lost 1 base, and 18 bases lay between the germline ends. The CDR3 protein is CASSLLSGTASYEQYF. As DNA, the CDR3 is TGCGCCAGCAGCCTCCTCTCCGGGACTGCATCCTACGAGCAGTACTTC.

J is TRBJ2-7 and V is TRBV5-3, with 9 bases lining up with TRBD1. TRBV5-3 belongs to the ORF category, with a function that is uncertain. V gave up 5 bases and J gave up 2 bases; unmatched junction bases: 8. CDR3 size: 15 residues. The CDR3 reads CARSCRDRATYEQYF. CDR3 DNA sequence: TGTGCCAGAAGTTGCCGGGACAGGGCGACCTACGAGCAGTACTTC.

The gene calls are TRBV9 and TRBJ2-7, with D tentatively TRBD1 (6 bases). The CDR3 loop spans 14 amino acids. With 3 bases removed from V and 2 bases from J, the gap between germline ends came to 12 bases. Germline V gives CDR1 SGDLS, CDR2 YYNGEE. The CDR3 DNA reads TGTGCCAGCAGCGCCCAGGGGATCACCTACGAGCAGTACTTC. It specifies CASSAQGITYEQYF.

The J gene is TRBJ1-4, the V gene TRBV18; D may be TRBD1 (5 bases). CDR1 is KGHSH and CDR2 is LQKENI in the germline V gene. Trimming took 4 bases from V and 4 from J, leaving 13 bases between them. The CDR3 has 15 amino acids. CDR3 sequence (DNA): TGTGCCAGCTCACGAGACAGAGACATTAATGAAAAACTGTTTTTT. Its translation: CASSRDRDINEKLFF.

This clone came up a few times. V is TRBV7-3 and J is TRBJ1-1; D uncertain. Trimming cost V 4 bases and J 0 bases, with 6 bases left between them. The CDR3 totals 13 residues. CDR1 is SGHTA and CDR2 is FQGTGA in the germline V gene. The CDR3 nucleotides read TGTGCCAGCAGCTCCTTCGTGAACACTGAAGCTTTCTTT. As protein: CASSSFVNTEAFF.

The rearrangement uses TRBV28 and TRBJ1-2, with 8 bases identical to TRBD1. J gave up 3 bases and V 7 bases, and 10 bases lay outside the gene matches. Germline lookup yields CDR1 MDHEN and CDR2 SYDVKM. The CDR3 runs to 15 residues. The DNA of the CDR3 is TGTGCCAGCAATGGTCTAGACAGGGGATACTATGGCTACACCTTC. This translates into CASNGLDRGYYGYTF.

The J gene is TRBJ2-5, the V gene TRBV28; D might be TRBD2 (5 bases). Trimming left V 1 base short and J 5 bases short, with 5 bases between. The length of the CDR3 is 12 residues. Germline CDR1 and CDR2: MDHEN and SYDVKM. CDR3 in amino acids: CASSLSGETQYF. DNA of the CDR3: TGTGCCAGCAGTTTATCGGGGGAGACCCAGTACTTC.

In this sample, this clone turned up once. CDR3 loop: CASSEDRVMNTEAFF. The CDR3 DNA reads TGTGCCAGCAGTGAAGACAGGGTCATGAACACTGAAGCTTTCTTT. The chain joins TRBV25-1 to TRBJ1-1, with 7 bases matching TRBD1. CDR1 is MGHDK and CDR2 is SYGVNS in the germline V gene. The CDR3 totals 15 residues. V shed 2 bases, J shed 0 bases, and the junction held 3 bases outside the gene matches.

The rearrangement links TRBV4-2 to TRBJ1-4; 10 bases fit TRBD1. CDR3 length: 16 residues. Germline values: CDR1 LGHNA, CDR2 YNFKEQ. The J segment lost 8 bases and the V segment lost 0 bases, leaving 6 bases of the junction unmatched. This CDR3 is CASSQDDRGRSEKLFF. The CDR3 bases are TGTGCCAGCAGCCAAGACGACAGGGGGCGAAGCGAAAAACTGTTTTTT.

This sequence joins TRBV7-6 and TRBJ2-6; D possibly corresponds to TRBD1 (6 bases). The CDR3 runs 19 residues. The V end was cut by 3 bases, the J end by 0 bases, with 18 bases between. Per germline, CDR1 SGHVS and CDR2 FNYEAQ. CDR3 nucleotide sequence: TGTGCCAGCAGCTTTCAGGATGGACAGATTCACTCTGGGGCCAACGTCCTGACTTTC. Amino acids: CASSFQDGQIHSGANVLTF.